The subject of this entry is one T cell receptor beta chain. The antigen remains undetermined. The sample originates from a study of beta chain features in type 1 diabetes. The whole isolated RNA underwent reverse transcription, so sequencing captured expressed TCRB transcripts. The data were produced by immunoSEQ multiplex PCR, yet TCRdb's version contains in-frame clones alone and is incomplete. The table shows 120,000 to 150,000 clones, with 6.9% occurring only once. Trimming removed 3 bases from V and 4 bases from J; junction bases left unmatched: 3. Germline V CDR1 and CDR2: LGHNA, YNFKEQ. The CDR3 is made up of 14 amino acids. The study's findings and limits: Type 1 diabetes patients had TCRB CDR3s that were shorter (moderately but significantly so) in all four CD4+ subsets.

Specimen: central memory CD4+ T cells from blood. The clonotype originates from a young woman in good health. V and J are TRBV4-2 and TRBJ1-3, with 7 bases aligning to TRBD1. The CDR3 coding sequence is TGTGCCAGCAGCCAGGGGACAGTCGGAAACACCATATATTTT. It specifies CASSQGTVGNTIYF.